This T cell receptor (beta chain) was captured by sequencing in a study of cytomegalovirus exposure and HLA in healthy donors (dated by TCRdb to the late 2010s). General notes on the study: An earlier analysis of under 600 of the donors reported about 250 Gb of sequence data and 100 million to 140 million unique TCR beta sequences from some 180 million T cells. Approximately 310 gigabases of sequencing data and approximately 93 million unique TCR sequences were included in an early release covering roughly 600 HLA-typed donors. Of the 398 genotyped donors, 81% fell in the genetic ancestry cluster associated with self-reported Caucasian donors. The aim of the study was to test whether cataloging public T cell receptors could identify signatures of past pathogen exposure. The T cell repertoires of 666 subjects were profiled by immunosequencing and related to cytomegalovirus serostatus. Along with the roughly 670-subject first cohort, a separate validation cohort of about 110 different subjects was used. To predict cytomegalovirus infection status, the study brought together high-throughput TCR immunosequencing, statistical association of individual TCRs with disease status, and machine learning. A later analysis re-examined previously published TCR beta repertoires from more than 600 donors and added high-resolution HLA genotyping to investigate patterns of TCR occurrence. The later analysis used no new phenotypic data to find candidate immune exposures, relying instead on TCR beta sequences and their occurrence across donors. In an earlier analysis of 500 to 650 of the donors, high-throughput TCR beta sequencing was used to judge whether each TCR beta V gene segment behaved as functional or pseudogenic. Donor age, sex, ethnicity and CMV serostatus were collected together with the repertoire data. In a later genetic analysis, genome-wide SNP genotypes for about 55% of the roughly 700 donors were used, and that subset was treated as a discovery cohort. Every discovery cohort repertoire had been produced on one sequencing platform. HLA typing included class I and class II loci at four-digit resolution. Typing coverage differed by locus: A, B, C, DRB1 and DQB1 were typed in roughly 629-630 donors, DQA1 in 500 to 550, DPA1 in around 600, and DPB1 in 472. Four or five DR-DQ haplotypes were handled as single units for association and clustering because linkage in the cohort was strong. On average, 235,054 unique TCR beta nucleotide sequences were sequenced per donor among about 400 genotyped donors of the cohort, with roughly 18% of those sequences being non-productive. Study-wide conclusions, independent of this receptor: In an earlier analysis of more than 500 of the donors, most TCR beta V segments appeared in productive rearrangements about 87% or about 30% of the time, broadly matching IMGT annotations. A total of about 150 TCR beta chains were listed by the study as associated with cytomegalovirus. Fewer than 20 rarely observed V segments, including chromosome 9 orphons, were excluded from the earlier analysis of several hundred of the donors because counts were too low. Immune exposure information for the cohort was limited to CMV serostatus. Most CMV-associated TCR beta chains appeared to be HLA-restricted in a later analysis, and the HLA associations seemed to be driven largely by CMV exposure. Strong co-occurrence of HLA alleles, especially DR and DQ, made assigning TCR associations to individual alleles difficult. Several of the top co-occurrence clusters appeared to be linked to parvovirus B19, influenza, CMV and Epstein-Barr virus, according to a later analysis. The authors suggested that the approach could potentially be generalized to other disease states and immunological phenotypes. Most TCR sequences were observed very rarely across donors, whereas some public TCRs were present in many individuals. The classifier was reported to diagnose cytomegalovirus status with high specificity and sensitivity in both the original cohort and the validation cohort. At a false discovery rate of 0.05, a later analysis linked about 17,000 TCR beta sequences to specific HLA alleles. A further reported finding was that TCR beta sequences accurately predicted the HLA-A and HLA-B alleles for most subjects in the first cohort. According to a later analysis, TCR association rates differed among HLA loci, with DRB1 alleles showing the most associated TCRs and HLA-C alleles showing the fewest. Some IMGT-functional V segments, including TRBV6-2 and TRBV6-3, could not be told apart with the 87-base-pair reads, so those segments were excluded. A later analysis found that HLA-associated TCR beta chains were more clonally expanded and had lower generation probabilities than equally common non-associated chains. Correlated functional status among segregating V segments might be attributable to linkage disequilibrium, but an unknown experimental factor could not be ruled out. Because HLA typing was missing for some donors at each locus, association tests included only the typed subset. A cluster of highly shared sequence variants was judged likely to be a technical artifact of the sequencing pipeline. Roughly uniform sequencing depth across donors was assumed in presence/absence analyses, although this assumption may not hold. In vitro tests confirmed that three of the cytomegalovirus-associated TCR beta chains recognize cytomegalovirus antigens. Only TCR beta chains were sequenced in this cohort, and the absence of alpha or paired-chain data limited detectable features. In a later genetic analysis, a missense DCLRE1C variant was associated with V-gene and J-gene trimming of TCR beta chains, and the association was replicated in an independent cohort. In a later genetic analysis, fewer N-insertions in productive TCRs were reported among donors in an Asian-associated ancestry cluster than the roughly 670-donor mean.

Comments on this clone: What this receptor recognizes is not known. Within one base of it there is no much larger clone, and no base qualities were kept.

In total, 600 or so healthy bone marrow donors made up the cohort. At the time of sampling, all cohort members were nominally healthy, though unrecorded immune exposures were likely present. The donor tested CMV seronegative and was one of the 352 seronegative cohort members. Every donor gave a peripheral blood sample, and the peripheral blood mononuclear cells from that sample were used for TCR beta sequencing. The Qiagen DNeasy Blood Extraction Kit was used to extract genomic DNA from the blood cell samples. The CDR3 runs 13 residues from the cysteine to the phenylalanine. Here the CDR3 DNA is all that survives: 39 bases in frame from base 1. Trimming takes 4 bases from V and 4 bases from J, and the germline ends sit 10 bases apart. Looking up the germline V gene yields CDR1 SGHVS and CDR2 FNYEAQ. Library creation used the immunoSEQ multiplex PCR assay. For the multiplex PCR, a mixture combining 60 forward primers for TCR Vbeta segments and 13 reverse primers for TCR Jbeta segments was used. The CDR3 region of rearranged TCR beta genes was amplified from genomic DNA with a multiplex PCR assay. On the Illumina HiSeq System, the amplified TCR beta libraries were sequenced as 87-base-pair reads. In the paper's pipeline: A later analysis counted approximately 76 million unique TCR beta chains across the 650 to 700 repertoires, and 9 million to 14 million of these chains were shared by at least two donors. Raw reads were error-corrected and collapsed into unique sequences by a nearest-neighbor algorithm in which closely related sequences were merged to remove PCR and sequencing errors. V, D and J gene segments were assigned by aligning CDR3 sequences to IMGT reference sequences. For a sequence to be retained, a match of at least six nucleotides was required to both a V gene segment and a J gene segment. Rearrangements were called productive when the CDR3 lacked stop codons and stayed in frame with V and J; all others were non-productive. CDR3 was defined according to IMGT convention as the region running from the second conserved V-encoded cysteine to the conserved J-encoded phenylalanine. The earlier analysis of about 570 of the donors excluded any sequence lacking an unambiguous match to a single V gene segment. An earlier analysis of 500 to 600 of the donors classified V segments as functional when productive rearrangements were above 56.7% and as segregating when the standard deviation between donors was above 5%. A statistical classification framework was built to diagnose cytomegalovirus status from the catalog of TCR beta chain sequences. A later analysis assigned V and J genes by comparing TCR nucleotide sequences with IMGT/GENE-DB human TR gene sequences. Using the TCRdist pipeline, a later analysis assigned CDR3 sequences along with most-parsimonious VDJ recombination scenarios. In a later analysis, each TCR beta chain was defined by its CDR3 amino acid sequence together with its V-gene family, and reads lacking a unique V-gene family were excluded. A later analysis removed 592 highly shared, low-generation-probability nucleotide sequences to deal with suspected cross-contamination and a sequencing artifact. In a later analysis, a clonal expansion index was calculated for each public chain from normalized within-repertoire ranks of inferred template counts. In a later analysis, generation probabilities were computed with a VDJ recombination model fitted to out-of-frame rearrangements, and the resulting probabilities were checked against IGoR. In a later analysis, TCR-TCR, TCR-HLA and TCR-CMV co-occurrence was scored with hypergeometric tests, and a repertoire-size bias correction was applied to TCR pairs. To estimate false discovery rates, a later analysis permuted the HLA or CMV assignments 20 times. A later analysis grouped co-occurring TCRs with DBSCAN, adding TCRdist sequence similarity when clustering within HLA-allele-positive subsets. Repertoires with fewer than 30,000 or more than 120,000 public chains, plus five repertoires with anomalous nucleotide sharing, were excluded from co-occurrence clustering. TCRdb took this table from immuneACCESS and kept in-frame rearrangements with V and J called. Such tables lack part of the clones; where checked against another copy, unresolved V genes explain under half of the gap, and the rest is unexplained. For V, J and clone size, that table is used; D and trimming come from the DNA. This sample comprises some 150,000 clones, more than 70% of them detected only once. The ten largest clones take up nearly 5% of the sample.

This TCR was recovered from a woman in her forties or fifties in good health and CMV-seronegative. The chain is assembled from TRBV7-6 and TRBJ1-2; TRBD1 is a possible D gene, resting on 6 matching bases. Input material: PBMCs. The sequence in DNA is TGTGCCAGCAGCTCCGACAGGTTCTATGGCTACACCTTC. It specifies CASSSDRFYGYTF.